The clone carrying this TCR beta chain was observed a handful of times. The entry originates in a study of blood T cell repertoires in COVID-19. Overall study context: There were acute and convalescent COVID-19 samples, and they came from the United States, Italy and Spain. From T cells, B-cell-depleted T cells, or PBMCs came the material, which was cDNA or gDNA.

Germline V gene data show CDR1 as SQVTM and CDR2 as ANQGSEA. The CDR3 sequence is 14 residues long. Trimming shortened V by 2 bases and J by 1 base, and 11 bases separated the two germline ends. As originally analysed: Researchers report that nucleated cell counts were estimated from reference gene primer amplification. Using immunoSEQ multiplex PCR, the repertoire was profiled, and TCRdb retains in-frame clones only, with some absent. V, J and clone size reflect that table, while D and trimming were determined from the DNA. Altogether about 180,000 clones are present, around 87% being singletons, with the ten largest covering 2% to 3%.

This chain joins TRBV29-1 and TRBJ1-1; D unclear. This TCR came from a middle-aged man with active or convalescent COVID-19. The sequenced sample consisted of peripheral blood. The CDR3, as DNA: TGCAGCGTTGAACTACCACTAGGGAACACTGAAGCTTTCTTT. Protein sequence: CSVELPLGNTEAFF.